This T cell receptor beta chain was sequenced for a study of cytomegalovirus exposure and HLA in healthy donors. As for the study in general: Earlier, 150 million to 200 million T cells were analyzed, and fewer than 120 million unique TCR beta sequences were found among them.

PCR amplification relied on 60 Vbeta primers (plus 13 Jbeta primers). Produced via immunoSEQ multiplex PCR; TCRdb's table is partial and in-frame only. In the table there are about 86,000 clones, 78% of which are singletons. Trimming stripped 7 bases from V and 4 bases from J, with 14 bases between. The CDR3 covers 14 residues. Germline V gene data show CDR1 as LNHDA and CDR2 as SQIVND (reference sequence). Sequencing was carried out using PBMCs. This chain links TRBV19 with TRBJ2-1; D is possibly TRBD2 (6 bases). This TCR came from a male donor in good health and CMV-seropositive. The CDR3 loop reads CASTSSSEYNEQFF. In DNA, the CDR3 is TGTGCCAGTACGTCGTCTAGCGAGTACAATGAGCAGTTCTTC.